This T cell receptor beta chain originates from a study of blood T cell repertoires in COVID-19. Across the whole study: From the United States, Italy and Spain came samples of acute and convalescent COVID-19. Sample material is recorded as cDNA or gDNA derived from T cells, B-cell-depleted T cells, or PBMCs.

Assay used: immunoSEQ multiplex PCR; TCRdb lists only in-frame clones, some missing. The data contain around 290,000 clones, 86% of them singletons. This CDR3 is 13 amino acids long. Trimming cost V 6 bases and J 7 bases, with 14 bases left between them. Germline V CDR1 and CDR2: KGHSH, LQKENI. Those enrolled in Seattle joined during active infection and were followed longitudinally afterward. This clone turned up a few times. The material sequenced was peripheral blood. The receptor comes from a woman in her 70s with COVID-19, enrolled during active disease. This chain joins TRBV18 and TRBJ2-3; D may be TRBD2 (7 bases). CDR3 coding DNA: TGTGCCAGCTCCCCGGGGGGCGAGAATACGCAGTATTTT. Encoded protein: CASSPGGENTQYF.